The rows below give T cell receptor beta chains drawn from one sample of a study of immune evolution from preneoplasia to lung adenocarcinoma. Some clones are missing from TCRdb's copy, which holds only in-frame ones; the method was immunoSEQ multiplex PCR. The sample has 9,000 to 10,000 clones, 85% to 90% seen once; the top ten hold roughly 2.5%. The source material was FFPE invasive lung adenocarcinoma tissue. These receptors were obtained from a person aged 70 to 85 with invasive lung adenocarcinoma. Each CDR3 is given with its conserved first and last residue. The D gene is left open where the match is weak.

TGTGCCAGCAGCGTCTCTAGCGGGGGGGCCGCAGATACGCAGTATTTT | CASSVSSGGAADTQYF | TRBJ2-3 | TRBV9 | TRBD2
TGTGCCAGTAGTATAGTGCAGGGTTCGGGTTTCTATGGCTACACCTTC | CASSIVQGSGFYGYTF | TRBJ1-2 | TRBV19 | .
TGTGCCAGCCGGGACAGGGGCCTTTACGAGCAGTACTTC | CASRDRGLYEQYF | TRBJ2-7 | TRBV11-1 | TRBD1
TGTGCCAGCAGCTATCCAGGACTAGTTTCCTACGAGCAGTACTTC | CASSYPGLVSYEQYF | TRBJ2-7 | TRBV11-2 | TRBD2
TGTGCCAGCAGTGACCGTGCAGCTTCAACTGAAGCTTTCTTT | CASSDRAASTEAFF | TRBJ1-1 | TRBV6-1 | .
TGTGCCAGCAGCTTAGGCGACAGAGCTAATGAAAAACTGTTTTTT | CASSLGDRANEKLFF | TRBJ1-4 | TRBV7-2 | .
TGCGCCAGCAGCAAGGACAGGGGAGACACTGAAGCTTTCTTT | CASSKDRGDTEAFF | TRBJ1-1 | TRBV5-1 | TRBD1
TGCAGCGCCGCAGGGGTCGCCTACGAGCAGTACTTC | CSAAGVAYEQYF | TRBJ2-7 | TRBV29-1 | .
TGTGCCATCAGGGAGACTTTGGGACAGGGAGAAAAAGAGACCCAGTACTTC | CAIRETLGQGEKETQYF | TRBJ2-5 | TRBV10-3 | TRBD1
TGTGCCAGCAGCCCCACTACTAGTCGTGTCGCAGATACGCAGTATTTT | CASSPTTSRVADTQYF | TRBJ2-3 | TRBV11-2 | .
TGCGCCAGCAGCCAAGGTGATCGATGGCCAACTAACTATGGCTACACCTTC | CASSQGDRWPTNYGYTF | TRBJ1-2 | TRBV4-1 | .
TGTGCCAGCAGTAAGGAAATCTATGGCTACACCTTC | CASSKEIYGYTF | TRBJ1-2 | TRBV2 | .
TGTGCCAGCAGCTTAGGGACAGGATCTTACAATGAGCAGTTCTTC | CASSLGTGSYNEQFF | TRBJ2-1 | TRBV11-1 | TRBD1
TGTGCCAGCTCACCGGGAACTGAAGCTTTCTTT | CASSPGTEAFF | TRBJ1-1 | TRBV18 | .
TGTGCCAGCAGAACCGGGGGACAGCCTAACTATGGCTACACCTTC | CASRTGGQPNYGYTF | TRBJ1-2 | TRBV6-6 | TRBD1
TGTGCCAGCAGCCCACCTGCTATAAGACAGGGATGGGCTGAGCAGTTCTTC | CASSPPAIRQGWAEQFF | TRBJ2-1 | TRBV28 | TRBD1
TGTGCCAGCTCACCACTAGTTAGTGAGACCCAGTACTTC | CASSPLVSETQYF | TRBJ2-5 | TRBV18 | .
TGTGCCAGCAGTTTTGGGACAGGGTACCAGCCCCAGCATTTT | CASSFGTGYQPQHF | TRBJ1-5 | TRBV28 | TRBD1
TGCGCCAGCAGTGGTCTTGACAGGGGGAGAGAGACCCAGTACTTC | CASSGLDRGRETQYF | TRBJ2-5 | TRBV10-2 | TRBD1
TGTGCCAGCAGCTTGGATCGGAACACCGGGGAGCTGTTTTTT | CASSLDRNTGELFF | TRBJ2-2 | TRBV7-9 | .
TGCAGCGTTGTCGTAGGGGGTGGACAGAGCTCCTACGAGCAGTACTTC | CSVVVGGGQSSYEQYF | TRBJ2-7 | TRBV29-1 | .
TGTGCCAGCAGCCCAAAGGGGCAGGGGCGGGGCACTGAAGCTTTCTTT | CASSPKGQGRGTEAFF | TRBJ1-1 | TRBV7-9 | .
TGTGCCAGCATTCTTCAGGGAGGCACTGAAGCTTTCTTT | CASILQGGTEAFF | TRBJ1-1 | TRBV6-6 | .